This TCR beta chain was found in a study of blood T cell repertoires in COVID-19. Across the study: Nucleic acid was either cDNA or gDNA, and it came from T cells, B-cell-depleted T cells, or PBMCs.

Clones were read by immunoSEQ multiplex PCR, and TCRdb kept only the in-frame ones, dropping some. The sample lists under 250,000 clones, 70% to 85% occurring once. With 4 bases clipped from V and 8 bases from J, the junction kept 6 bases outside the gene matches. This CDR3 contains 15 residues. Per the germline V gene, CDR1 is LNHDA and CDR2 is SQIVND (reference sequence). Adults between about 18 and 89 years of age took part from fewer than 30 US areas. Self-reported history from a screening survey and questionnaire set each donor's cohort. Recovered status in Cohort 3 required two negative PCRs, clearance, or symptom resolution.

This chain uses TRBV19 with TRBJ2-1, with 12 bases identical to TRBD2. The receptor's source is a woman aged 55-69 years who had recovered from COVID-19. Sequenced material: PBMCs or T cells enriched from blood (not recorded which). CDR3 nucleotide sequence: TGTGCCAGTAGTAAGCCTAGCGGGGGGGCACATGAGCAGTTCTTC. This codes for CASSKPSGGAHEQFF.